The entry below gives a single TCR beta chain sequence along with its context. Original methodology: Reference gene primer amplification yielded estimated nucleated cell counts. Method: immunoSEQ multiplex PCR; TCRdb's copy keeps in-frame clones and lacks some. V and J calls plus clone size are reproduced from that table; the DNA served to infer D and trimming. The table has 100,000 to 150,000 clones, about 84% seen once. This sample was included in a study of blood T cell repertoires in COVID-19. Across the whole study: The study drew acute and convalescent COVID-19 samples from the United States, Italy and Spain. From T cells, B-cell-depleted T cells, or PBMCs came the material, which was cDNA or gDNA.

Germline CDR1 reads SNHLY; CDR2 reads FYNNEI. The CDR3 totals 12 residues. V was trimmed by 0 bases and J by 8 bases, leaving 7 bases between them. This chain links TRBV2 with TRBJ1-2; D uncertain. Specimen: peripheral blood. The sequence was collected from an older woman with acute or convalescent COVID-19. The CDR3 reads CASSEAFSGYTF. CDR3 coding DNA: TGTGCCAGCAGTGAAGCCTTTAGCGGCTACACCTTC. Full variable domain (missing parts from reference TRBV2 and TRBJ1-2): EPEVTQTPSHQVTQMGQEVILRCVPISNHLYFYWYRQILGQKVEFLVSFYNNEISEKSEIFDDQFSVERPDGSNFTLKIRSTKLEDSAMYFCASSEAFSGYTFGSGTRLTVV.